The following is a TCR beta chain sequence with its context. The CDR3 is made up of 13 amino acids. This specimen comes from a study of blood T cell repertoires in COVID-19. Background on the study: Specimens from acute and convalescent COVID-19 originated in the United States, Italy and Spain. Sample material is recorded as cDNA or gDNA derived from T cells, B-cell-depleted T cells, or PBMCs.

Original processing methods: Nucleated cell counts were estimated from reference gene primer amplification. Sequenced by immunoSEQ multiplex PCR; TCRdb stores in-frame clones only, minus some. The D gene and trimming were derived from the DNA, and the V and J assignments and clone size from that table. The data contain some 52,000 clones, around 80% of them singletons. The rearrangement uses TRBV21-1 and TRBJ1-1; the D call of TRBD1 is as the table states it, not checked on the DNA. TRBV21-1 is assigned pseudogene status. The sample was peripheral blood. The sequence derives from a man in his forties or fifties with acute or convalescent COVID-19. The CDR3 spells CASSRAPNTEAFF. The CDR3 coding sequence is TGTGCCAGCAGCAGGGCGCCGAACACTGAAGCTTTCTTT.